This T cell receptor (beta chain) is drawn from a study of PD-1 blockade in classical Hodgkin lymphoma. Time point described: cycle 4 day 1 (C4D1), after less than 7 weeks of nivolumab. Patients all relapsed after autologous stem cell transplantation, and there was variation in brentuximab vedotin exposure. The CDR3 length is 15 residues. V was clipped by 6 bases and J by 4 bases; unmatched bases: 10. In germline, CDR1 is KGHSH, CDR2 LQKENI. Only in-frame clones appear in the TCRdb table, and some are missing; sequencing was by immunoSEQ multiplex PCR. Here the sample spans approximately 30,000 clones, about 72% being singletons.

Material: peripheral blood mononuclear cells (PBMCs), obtained before the fourth cycle of nivolumab. This sequence originates from a human donor with classical Hodgkin lymphoma. The V gene is TRBV18, the J gene TRBJ2-5; 8 positions agree with TRBD1. CDR3 nucleotide sequence: TGTGCCAGCTCTCGGGGATCGACAGGGGTAGAGACCCAGTACTTC. Its protein is CASSRGSTGVETQYF.